Following are 11 T cell receptor beta chains from one sample sequenced in a study of T cell repertoires in cytomegalovirus infection. Via MiXCR, TCRdb re-called the reads, giving one row per CDR3 protein. The sample records about 830,000 distinct CDR3 sequences, approximately 32% being singletons. For these receptors, no antigen is known. Specimen: cultured CD8+ T cells from PBMCs, collected from culture after CMV antigen stimulation. The receptors derive from a human donor in good health (CMV status not recorded). Some clones in this sample may be carry-over from other donors' samples.

The chain couples TRBV15 to TRBJ2-1; 11 bases are shared with TRBD2. The V and J ends lost 0 bases and 10 bases, in that order; junction bases with no gene match: 11. The CDR3 is 17 amino acids. Germline V gene lookup returns CDR1 LNHNV and CDR2 YYDKDF (reference sequence). The CDR3, as DNA: TGTGCCACCAGCAGAGATCGGAGTAGCGGGGGGGCAAGGGAGCAGTTCTTC. This encodes CATSRDRSSGGAREQFF.

In its sample, this clonotype was seen a few times. The CDR3 nucleotides read TGTGCCAGCAGTGAAGCCCCCCAGGGGGGAGGGGAGACCCAGTACTTC. It specifies CASSEAPQGGGETQYF. V usage is TRBV6-1 and J usage is TRBJ2-5; D is perhaps TRBD1 or TRBD2 (7 bases each). Germline lookup yields CDR1 MNHNS and CDR2 SASEGT. The CDR3 is 16 residues long. V lost 0 bases, J lost 5 bases, and 16 bases lay in between.

This clonotype has ten or more counts. The chain carries TRBV7-8 and TRBJ2-7, with unresolved D. CDR1 is SGHVS and CDR2 is FQNEAQ in the germline V gene. This CDR3 is 13 amino acids long. Trimming cost V 5 bases and J 3 bases, with 11 bases left between them. The CDR3 here is CASSLSMGYEQYF. In DNA form, the CDR3 reads TGTGCCAGCAGCCTTAGTATGGGCTACGAGCAGTACTTC.

V gene TRBV6-2 or TRBV6-3 combines with J gene TRBJ2-1; 10 bases are a match to TRBD1. Germline V CDR1 and CDR2: MNHEY, SVGEGT. This CDR3 has 14 amino acids. The V segment lost 8 bases and the J segment 7 bases; nucleotides outside the gene matches: 8. CDR3 amino acids: CASRDRGSGNEQFF. The CDR3 DNA sequence: TGTGCCAGCCGGGACAGGGGCAGTGGGAATGAGCAGTTCTTC.

The genes are TRBV28 and TRBJ2-7, with D hard to call. This CDR3 spans 13 amino acids. V lost 4 bases to trimming and J lost 3 bases, with 10 bases between them. Germline-derived CDR1 and CDR2 are MDHEN and SYDVKM. The DNA for the CDR3 is TGTGCCAGCAGTTCTTTGGGCGACTACGAGCAGTACGTC. It encodes CASSSLGDYEQYV.

The table lists this clonotype with many counts. The J gene is TRBJ2-5, the V gene TRBV7-9, with 11 bases lining up with TRBD1. The CDR3 sequence is 16 residues long. Germline V lookup: CDR1 SEHNR, CDR2 FQNEAQ (reference sequence). Unmatched junction bases numbered 9, after V lost 4 bases and J lost 5 bases. The CDR3 reads CASSSAGQGASETQYF. CDR3 nucleotides: TGTGCCAGCAGCTCAGCTGGACAGGGGGCATCTGAGACCCAGTACTTC.

This clonotype was counted ten times or more. The chain has TRBV7-8 and TRBJ2-7; no definite D call. V dropped 4 bases and J dropped 2 bases, with 6 bases sitting between them. Germline assignment: CDR1 SGHVS and CDR2 FQNEAQ. The CDR3 extends over 12 amino acids. CDR3 nucleotides: TGTGCCAGCAGCTCAACTGCCTACGAGCAGTACGTC. Its translation: CASSSTAYEQYV.

This chain uses TRBV6-1 with TRBJ2-7, with D possibly TRBD1 on 5 matching bases. CDR1 and CDR2 (germline): MNHNS, SASEGT. The V gene lost 7 bases and the J gene lost 5 bases, with 21 bases spanning the gap. This CDR3 has 15 amino acids. CDR3: CASTEPVARVHEQYF. CDR3 DNA sequence: TGTGCCAGCACAGAACCTGTCGCCAGGGTCCACGAGCAGTACTTC.

This clonotype occurred a few times. The chain employs TRBV12-3 or TRBV12-4 and TRBJ2-1, with 10 bases that match TRBD1. The CDR3 totals 15 residues. With 3 bases clipped from V and 6 bases from J, the junction kept 5 bases outside the gene matches. The CDR3, as DNA: TGTGCCAGCAGTTTCTGGGGACAGGGGAGCAATGAGCAGTTCTTC. It specifies CASSFWGQGSNEQFF.

This clonotype was picked up many times. J is TRBJ1-5 and V is TRBV12-3 or TRBV12-4; TRBD1 is a possible D gene (5 bases). The CDR3 covers 12 residues. V was cut by 6 bases and J by 6 bases, with 9 bases left in between. CDR3 sequence: CASSAGRQPQHF. In DNA form, the CDR3 reads TGTGCCAGCAGCGCAGGGCGTCAGCCCCAGCATTTT.

Notes on this clonotype: At one boundary the junction diverges from the germline segment, which might be a read error. The CDR3 DNA reads as TGTGTCAGCAGCATTACAGGGGGCAAGATCCACAATGAGCAGTTCTTC. Translating gives CVSSITGGKIHNEQFF. This chain connects TRBV9 to TRBJ2-1; 9 bases fit TRBD1. The CDR3 is 16 amino acids. Germline CDR1 and CDR2: SGDLS and YYNGEE.